The 9 T cell receptor beta chains presented below share a single source sample, sequenced in a study of blood T cell repertoires in COVID-19. Sequencing was performed with immunoSEQ multiplex PCR; in TCRdb, only in-frame clones are kept and a portion is missing. There are 200,000 to 250,000 clones in the sample; 80% occur only once, and 4.3% lies in the top ten. Sample: PBMCs or T cells enriched from blood (not recorded which). Receptors originate from a man aged 25 to 40 with acute COVID-19.

The V and J genes are TRBV2 and TRBJ2-2; possible D gene TRBD1, 6 bases. This CDR3 spans 14 amino acids. CDR1 is SNHLY, CDR2 FYNNEI, per germline. Trimming pared 7 bases from V and 6 bases from J, leaving 15 bases between. The CDR3 nucleotides are TGTGCCAGCACCTTAGGACAGCGAGCCGGGGAGCTGTTTTTT. Translating it yields CASTLGQRAGELFF. The whole variable domain, remainder taken from reference TRBV2 and TRBJ2-2, is EPEVTQTPSHQVTQMGQEVILRCVPISNHLYFYWYRQILGQKVEFLVSFYNNEISEKSEIFDDQFSVERPDGSNFTLKIRSTKLEDSAMYFCASTLGQRAGELFFGEGSRLTVL.

The gene calls are TRBV20-1 and TRBJ1-1, with D perhaps TRBD1 (6 bases). The CDR3 consists of 11 residues. Trimming removed 6 bases from V and 6 bases from J, with 11 bases in between. The germline V gene has CDR1 DFQATT and CDR2 SNEGSKA (reference sequence). CDR3 DNA: TGCAGTGCCACGAACAGGGCTGAAGCTTTCTTT. This gives the protein CSATNRAEAFF.

The CDR3 DNA reads as TGTGCCAGCAGCTTAGGCGGGACAGGGGGCAACTCTGAAGCTTTCTTT. Translation: CASSLGGTGGNSEAFF. The J gene is TRBJ1-1, the V gene TRBV7-2; 12 bases line up with TRBD1. This CDR3 is 16 amino acids long. J gave up 6 bases and V 1 base, and 6 bases lay outside the gene matches. CDR1 is SGHTA, CDR2 FQGNSA, per germline. Drawing the rest from reference TRBV7-2 and TRBJ1-1, the complete variable domain is GAGVSQSPSNKVTEKGKDVELRCDPISGHTALYWYRQSLGQGLEFLIYFQGNSAPDKSGLPSDRFSAERTGGSVSTLTIQRTQQEDSAVYLCASSLGGTGGNSEAFFGQGTRLTVV.

The rearrangement joins TRBV19 to TRBJ2-1; TRBD2 matches at 13 bases. J lost 9 bases, V lost 2 bases, and 4 bases had no gene match. CDR1 is LNHDA and CDR2 is SQIVND in the germline V gene (reference sequence). CDR3 length: 15 residues. CDR3 DNA sequence: TGTGCCAGTAGTATAACTAGCGGGGGGGCCGGTGAGCAGTTCTTC. Translated: CASSITSGGAGEQFF. Full variable domain (missing parts from reference TRBV19 and TRBJ2-1): DGGITQSPKYLFRKEGQNVTLSCEQNLNHDAMYWYRQDPGQGLRLIYYSQIVNDFQKGDIAEGYSVSREKKESFPLTVTSAQKNPTAFYLCASSITSGGAGEQFFGPGTRLTVL.

This clone came up a few times. The V and J genes are TRBV3-1 (or the pseudogene TRBV3-2) and TRBJ2-2, with D perhaps matching TRBD2 (6 bases). V shed 8 bases and J shed 7 bases, with 11 bases lying between them. Germline CDR1 and CDR2: LGHDT and YNNKEL (reference sequence). The CDR3 totals 12 residues. CDR3 residues: CASGPGVGELFF. CDR3 in DNA: TGTGCCAGCGGACCGGGGGTCGGGGAGCTGTTTTTT.

As regards this clone: Additional DNA sequences in this sample encode the identical CDR3. The rearrangement uses TRBV12-3 or TRBV12-4 and TRBJ2-7; no definite D call. The CDR3 covers 13 residues. The V and J ends lost 1 base and 0 bases respectively, with 4 bases between them. In DNA, the CDR3 is TGTGCCAGCAGTTTAGACAGCTCCTACGAGCAGTACTTC. This codes for CASSLDSSYEQYF.

The rearrangement joins TRBV2 to TRBJ1-4; the match to TRBD1 covers 8 bases. The germline gives CDR1 SNHLY, CDR2 FYNNEI. CDR3 size: 13 residues. V gave up 3 bases and J gave up 7 bases; unmatched junction bases: 1. The CDR3, as DNA: TGTGCCAGCAGTGACAGGGGGCGTGAAAAACTGTTTTTT. As protein: CASSDRGREKLFF. Filled out from reference TRBV2 and TRBJ1-4, the complete variable domain reads EPEVTQTPSHQVTQMGQEVILRCVPISNHLYFYWYRQILGQKVEFLVSFYNNEISEKSEIFDDQFSVERPDGSNFTLKIRSTKLEDSAMYFCASSDRGREKLFFGSGTQLSVL.

The chain links TRBV29-1 to TRBJ1-4; D is ambiguous. The germline gives CDR1 SQVTM, CDR2 ANQGSEA. The CDR3 covers 12 residues. The V end was cut by 4 bases, the J end by 0 bases, with 3 bases between. This CDR3 is CSVASTNEKLFF. CDR3 DNA: TGCAGCGTTGCATCAACTAATGAAAAACTGTTTTTT.

The chain couples TRBV9 to TRBJ2-3; D call uncertain. Germline V gene data show CDR1 as SGDLS and CDR2 as YYNGEE. Trimming removed 2 bases at V and 5 bases at J, with 3 bases between. CDR3 size: 11 residues. CDR3 sequence reads: CASSVRDTQYF. For the CDR3, the DNA is TGTGCCAGCAGCGTCAGAGATACGCAGTATTTT.